Described below is a single T cell receptor beta chain sequence and its context. Original data processing: Reference gene primer amplification gave nucleated cell count estimates. Produced via immunoSEQ multiplex PCR; TCRdb's table is partial and in-frame only. That table supplies the V and J calls and clone size; D and trimming were determined from the DNA. Found here are 250,000 to 350,000 clones, around 87% of them singletons; the top ten hold less than 9.5%. The data belong to a study of blood T cell repertoires in COVID-19. At the level of the study: Italy, Spain and the United States were the sources of the convalescent and acute COVID-19 samples. From T cells, B-cell-depleted T cells, or PBMCs came the material, which was cDNA or gDNA.

After removal of 5 bases from V and 1 base from J, the junction contained 2 bases not matched to a gene. Per the germline V gene, CDR1 is LNHDA and CDR2 is SQIVND (reference sequence). The CDR3 is made up of 14 amino acids. This clonotype was sampled from a woman between 50 and 59 years old who had recovered from COVID-19. Sequencing was done on a sample of peripheral blood. The rearrangement links TRBV19 to TRBJ1-1, with TRBD1 identical over 9 bases. The DNA for the CDR3 is TGTGCCAGTAGTGACAGGGGGAAGAACACTGAAGCTTTCTTT. It is translated as CASSDRGKNTEAFF.